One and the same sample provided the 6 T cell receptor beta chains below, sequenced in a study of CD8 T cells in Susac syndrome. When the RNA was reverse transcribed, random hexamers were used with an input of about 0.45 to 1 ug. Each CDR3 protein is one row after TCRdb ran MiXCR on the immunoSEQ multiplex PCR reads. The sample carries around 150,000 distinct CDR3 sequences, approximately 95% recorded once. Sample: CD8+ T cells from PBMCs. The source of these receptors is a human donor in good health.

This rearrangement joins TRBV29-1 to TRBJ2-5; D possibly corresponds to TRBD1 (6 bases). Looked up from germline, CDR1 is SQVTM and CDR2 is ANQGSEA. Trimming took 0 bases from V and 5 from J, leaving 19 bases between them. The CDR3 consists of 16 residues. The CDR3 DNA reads TGCAGCGTTGAAGATTCATTGGTGGGACAAGAGGAGACCCAGTACTTC. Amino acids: CSVEDSLVGQEETQYF.

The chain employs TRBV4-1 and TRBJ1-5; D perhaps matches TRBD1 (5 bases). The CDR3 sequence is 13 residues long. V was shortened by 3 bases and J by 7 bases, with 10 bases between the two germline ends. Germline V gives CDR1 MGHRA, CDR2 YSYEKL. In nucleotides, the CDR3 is TGCGCCAGCAGCCAGGGGGAGGGGCAGCCCCAGCATTTT. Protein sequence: CASSQGEGQPQHF.

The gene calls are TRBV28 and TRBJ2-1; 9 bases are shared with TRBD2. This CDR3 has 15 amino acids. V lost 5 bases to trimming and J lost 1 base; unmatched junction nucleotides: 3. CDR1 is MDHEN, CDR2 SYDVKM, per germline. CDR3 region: CASSRLAGSYNEQFF. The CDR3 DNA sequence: TGTGCCAGCAGTCGTCTAGCGGGATCCTACAATGAGCAGTTCTTC.

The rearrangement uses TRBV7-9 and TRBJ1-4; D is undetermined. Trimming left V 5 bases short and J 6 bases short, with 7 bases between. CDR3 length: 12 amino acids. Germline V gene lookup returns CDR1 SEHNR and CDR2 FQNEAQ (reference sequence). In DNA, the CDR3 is TGTGCCAGCAGCCAGGAGCATGAAAAACTGTTTTTT. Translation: CASSQEHEKLFF. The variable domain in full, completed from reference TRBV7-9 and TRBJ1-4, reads DTGVSQNPRHKITKRGQNVTFRCDPISEHNRLYWYRQTLGQGPEFLTYFQNEAQLEKSRLLSDRFSAERPKGSFSTLEIQRTEQGDSAMYLCASSQEHEKLFFGSGTQLSVL.

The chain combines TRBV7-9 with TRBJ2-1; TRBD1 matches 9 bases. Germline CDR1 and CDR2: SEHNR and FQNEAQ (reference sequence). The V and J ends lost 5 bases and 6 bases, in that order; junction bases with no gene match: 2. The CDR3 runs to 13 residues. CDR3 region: CASSTGQGNEQFF. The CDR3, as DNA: TGTGCCAGCAGCACGGGACAGGGCAATGAGCAGTTCTTC.

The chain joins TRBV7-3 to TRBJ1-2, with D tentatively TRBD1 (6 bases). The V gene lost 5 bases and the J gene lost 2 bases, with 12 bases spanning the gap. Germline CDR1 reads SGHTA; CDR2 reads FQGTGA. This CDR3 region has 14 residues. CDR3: CASSPVGGNYGYTF. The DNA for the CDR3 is TGTGCCAGCAGCCCCGTAGGGGGGAACTATGGCTACACCTTC. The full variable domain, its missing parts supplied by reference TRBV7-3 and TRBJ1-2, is GAGVSQTPSNKVTEKGKYVELRCDPISGHTALYWYRQSLGQGPEFLIYFQGTGAADDSGLPNDRFFAVRPEGSVSTLKIQRTERGDSAVYLCASSPVGGNYGYTFGSGTRLTVV.